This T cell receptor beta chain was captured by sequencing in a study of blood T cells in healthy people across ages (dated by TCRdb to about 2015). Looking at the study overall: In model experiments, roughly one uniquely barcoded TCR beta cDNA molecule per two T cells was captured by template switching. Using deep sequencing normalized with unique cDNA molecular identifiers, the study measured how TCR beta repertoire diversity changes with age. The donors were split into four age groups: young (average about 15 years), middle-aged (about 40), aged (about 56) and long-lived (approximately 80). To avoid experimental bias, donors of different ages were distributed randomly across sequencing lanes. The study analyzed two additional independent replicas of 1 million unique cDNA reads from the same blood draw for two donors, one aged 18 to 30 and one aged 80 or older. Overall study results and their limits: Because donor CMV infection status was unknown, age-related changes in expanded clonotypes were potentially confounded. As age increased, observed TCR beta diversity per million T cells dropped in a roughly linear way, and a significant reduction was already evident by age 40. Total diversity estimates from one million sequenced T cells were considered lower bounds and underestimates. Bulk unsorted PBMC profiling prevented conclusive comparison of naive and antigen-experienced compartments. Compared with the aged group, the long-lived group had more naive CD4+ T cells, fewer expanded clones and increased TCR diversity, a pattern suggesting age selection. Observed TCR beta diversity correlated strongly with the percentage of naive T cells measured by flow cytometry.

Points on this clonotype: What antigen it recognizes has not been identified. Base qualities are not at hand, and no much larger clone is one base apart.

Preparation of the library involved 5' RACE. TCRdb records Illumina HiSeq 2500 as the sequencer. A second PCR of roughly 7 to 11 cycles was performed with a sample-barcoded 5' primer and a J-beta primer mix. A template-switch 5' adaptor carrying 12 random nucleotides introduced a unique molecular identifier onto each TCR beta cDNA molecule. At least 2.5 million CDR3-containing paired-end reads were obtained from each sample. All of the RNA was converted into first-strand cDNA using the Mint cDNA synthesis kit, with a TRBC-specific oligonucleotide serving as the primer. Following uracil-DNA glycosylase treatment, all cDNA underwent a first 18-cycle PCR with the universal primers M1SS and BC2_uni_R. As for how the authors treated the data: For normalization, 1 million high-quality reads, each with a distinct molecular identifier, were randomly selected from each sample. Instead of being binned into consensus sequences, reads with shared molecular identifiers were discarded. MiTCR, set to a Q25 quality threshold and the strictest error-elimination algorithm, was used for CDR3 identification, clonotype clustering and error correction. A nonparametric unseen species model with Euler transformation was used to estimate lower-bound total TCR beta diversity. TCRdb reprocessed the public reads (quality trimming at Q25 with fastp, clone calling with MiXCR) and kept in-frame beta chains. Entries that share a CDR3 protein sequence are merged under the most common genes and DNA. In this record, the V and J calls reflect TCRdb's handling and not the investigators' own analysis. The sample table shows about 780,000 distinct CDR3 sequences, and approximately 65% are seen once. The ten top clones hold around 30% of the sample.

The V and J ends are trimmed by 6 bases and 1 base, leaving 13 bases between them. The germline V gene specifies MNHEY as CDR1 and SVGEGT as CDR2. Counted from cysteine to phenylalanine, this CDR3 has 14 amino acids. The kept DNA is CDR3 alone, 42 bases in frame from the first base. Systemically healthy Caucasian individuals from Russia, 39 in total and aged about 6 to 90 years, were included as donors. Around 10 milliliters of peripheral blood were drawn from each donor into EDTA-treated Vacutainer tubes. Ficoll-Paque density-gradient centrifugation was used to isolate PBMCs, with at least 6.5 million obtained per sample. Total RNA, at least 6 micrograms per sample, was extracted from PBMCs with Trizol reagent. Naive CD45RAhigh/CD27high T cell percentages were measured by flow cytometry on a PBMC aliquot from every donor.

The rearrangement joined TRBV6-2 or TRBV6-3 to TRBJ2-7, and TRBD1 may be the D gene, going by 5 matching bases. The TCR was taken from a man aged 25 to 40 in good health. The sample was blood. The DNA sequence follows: TGTGCCAGCAGGACATCGACAGTTTCCTACGAGCAGTACTTC. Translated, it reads CASRTSTVSYEQYF.